Listed here are 28 T cell receptor beta chains from one sample, sequenced in a study of cytomegalovirus exposure and HLA in healthy donors. 60 Vbeta and 13 Jbeta primers were used in PCR. Measured with immunoSEQ multiplex PCR; TCRdb has only the in-frame clones, and not every one. The repertoire holds 74,000 or so clones, around four fifths seen once, with roughly 3% in the top ten. Input material: PBMCs. The source is a man in his fifties or sixties in good health and CMV-seropositive.

In regard to this clone: Mismatch with germline at one junction end may stem from a read error. The chain is built from TRBV7-9 and TRBJ2-2; D is unresolved. Germline CDR1 SEHNR, CDR2 FQNEAQ (reference sequence). The length of the CDR3 is 15 residues. CDR3 protein: CSSSFGTVNTGELFF. The CDR3 DNA follows: TGTTCCAGCAGCTTTGGCACCGTGAACACCGGGGAGCTGTTTTTT.

The V and J genes are TRBV7-9 and TRBJ1-5, with a tentative D call TRBD1 (6 bases). The V end lost 6 bases, the J end lost 7 bases, and 13 bases lay between the germline ends. The V gene's germline CDR1 is SEHNR and CDR2 FQNEAQ (reference sequence). This CDR3 is 13 amino acids long. The CDR3 is CASSRTGSQPQHF. The CDR3 bases are TGTGCCAGCAGTCGAACAGGGAGCCAGCCCCAGCATTTT.

This chain uses TRBV30 with TRBJ2-7; 10 bases match TRBD1. The germline gives CDR1 GTSNPN, CDR2 SVGIG (reference sequence). After removal of 5 bases from V and 6 bases from J, the junction contained 4 bases not matched to a gene. The CDR3 runs 12 residues. The CDR3 DNA reads TGTGCCTGGTCTAGGACAGGGGGCGAGCAGTACTTC. As protein: CAWSRTGGEQYF.

The rearrangement uses TRBV5-1 and TRBJ2-5, with TRBD2 identical over 7 bases. The CDR3 contains 13 residues. From germline, CDR1 is SGHRS and CDR2 YFSETQ. The ends lost 4 bases at V and 1 base at J; junction bases unmatched: 1. The CDR3 bases are TGCGCCAGCAGCCGGGGGGTCCAAGAGACCCAGTACTTC. Translation gives CASSRGVQETQYF. Full variable domain (rest looked up from reference TRBV5-1 and TRBJ2-5): KAGVTQTPRYLIKTRGQQVTLSCSPISGHRSVSWYQQTPGQGLQFLFEYFSETQRNKGNFPGRFSGRQFSNSRSEMNVSTLELGDSALYLCASSRGVQETQYFGPGTRLLVL.

This clone was seen a single time. Sequence at one end of the junction differs from germline and may be a read error. This chain joins TRBV7-9 and TRBJ2-7; 12 bases match TRBD2. Germline V gives CDR1 SEHNR, CDR2 FQNEAQ (reference sequence). The CDR3 length is 17 residues. CDR3 in DNA: TGTTCCAGCAGCTCAACGCTGTGGACTAGCGGGGTATACGAGCAGTACTTC. Translated: CSSSSTLWTSGVYEQYF.

This chain joins TRBV7-8 and TRBJ2-1; TRBD2 agrees at 11 bases. V was clipped by 0 bases and J by 5 bases; unmatched bases: 9. Germline V gives CDR1 SGHVS, CDR2 FQNEAQ. The CDR3 covers 18 residues. The CDR3 region is CASSLARFSSGRDNEQFF. The CDR3 bases are TGTGCCAGCAGCTTAGCGAGGTTTAGTAGCGGGAGGGACAATGAGCAGTTCTTC.

The rearrangement joins TRBV5-1 to TRBJ2-5; 10 bases align to TRBD1. CDR3 length equals 15 residues. Germline CDR1 SGHRS, CDR2 YFSETQ. V was clipped by 2 bases and J by 5 bases; unmatched bases: 6. CDR3 region: CASSFDRGRVETQYF. The CDR3 DNA is TGCGCCAGCAGCTTCGACAGGGGGCGTGTGGAGACCCAGTACTTC.

This clone has just a few counts. This rearrangement joins TRBV5-4 to TRBJ2-3; the D gene is possibly TRBD1 (5 bases). V lost 1 base, J lost 2 bases, and 8 bases lay in between. The CDR3 has 14 residues. Per the germline V gene, CDR1 is SGHNT and CDR2 is YYREEE (reference sequence). The CDR3 sequence is CASSLKGATDTQYF. CDR3 nucleotides: TGTGCCAGCAGCTTGAAAGGGGCCACAGATACGCAGTATTTT.

The chain couples TRBV19 to TRBJ2-1; TRBD2 is a possible D gene (6 bases). This CDR3 has 15 residues. With 6 bases removed from V and 7 bases from J, the gap between germline ends came to 19 bases. Germline loops: CDR1 LNHDA, CDR2 SQIVND (reference sequence). The CDR3 reads CASRAWLVAENEQFF. As DNA, the CDR3 is TGTGCCAGTAGGGCCTGGTTGGTAGCGGAAAATGAGCAGTTCTTC.

This chain links TRBV10-3 with TRBJ1-2; D possibly corresponds to TRBD1 (5 bases). Germline CDR1 is ENHRY and CDR2 is SYGVKD. CDR3 length equals 13 residues. V was trimmed by 10 bases and J by 4 bases, leaving 16 bases between them. This chain's CDR3 is CASIGGVVYGYTF. The CDR3 DNA reads as TGTGCCAGCATCGGAGGGGTTGTCTATGGCTACACCTTC.

This chain uses TRBV6-6 with TRBJ2-1; 12 bases are a match to TRBD2. J gave up 9 bases and V 4 bases, and 7 bases lay outside the gene matches. The CDR3 contains 15 residues. Germline V CDR1 and CDR2: MNHNY, SVGAGI (reference sequence). The DNA for the CDR3 is TGTGCCAGCAGTTCCCCTAGCGGGAGGGACAGTGAGCAGTTCTTC. Protein sequence: CASSSPSGRDSEQFF.

The chain is built from TRBV4-2 and TRBJ2-1; D is perhaps TRBD1 (5 bases). The CDR3 covers 15 residues. Trimming removed 4 bases from V and 5 bases from J, with 15 bases in between. The germline CDR1 and CDR2 sequences are LGHNA and YNFKEQ. CDR3 in amino acids: CASSRTTGQDNEQFF. CDR3 sequence (DNA): TGTGCCAGCAGCCGGACAACCGGGCAAGACAATGAGCAGTTCTTC.

The J gene is TRBJ2-1, the V gene TRBV7-2; D possibly corresponds to TRBD2 (6 bases). This CDR3 region has 15 residues. The ends were cut back, 1 base at V and 1 base at J, with 8 bases in the middle. CDR1 and CDR2 from the germline V gene are SGHTA and FQGNSA. The CDR3 DNA sequence: TGTGCCAGCAGCTTAGGGGGAGGATCCTACAATGAGCAGTTCTTC. Protein product: CASSLGGGSYNEQFF.

The V gene is TRBV25-1, the J gene TRBJ2-7, with D possibly matching TRBD1 (5 bases). The CDR3 runs 10 residues. V lost 9 bases and J 5 bases, leaving 8 bases between the germline ends. Germline assignment: CDR1 MGHDK and CDR2 SYGVNS. The CDR3 nucleotides are TGTGCCAGTGCAGGGCACGAGCAGTACTTC. Protein sequence: CASAGHEQYF.

The chain couples TRBV6-4 to TRBJ2-3; D is possibly TRBD2 (6 bases). The CDR3 runs to 16 residues. The V and J ends lost 0 bases and 1 base respectively, with 11 bases between them. The germline V gene encodes CDR1 MRHNA and CDR2 SNTAGT. CDR3 in amino acids: CASSDSLRGGTDTQYF. CDR3 in DNA: TGTGCCAGCAGTGACTCGTTGCGGGGCGGCACAGATACGCAGTATTTT.

J is TRBJ2-2 and V is TRBV14; D not certain. The V end was cut by 4 bases, the J end by 1 base, with 7 bases between. In germline, CDR1 is SGHDN, CDR2 FVKESK. The CDR3 contains 14 residues. The CDR3 is CASSRQWNTGELFF. CDR3 coding DNA: TGTGCCAGCAGCCGGCAGTGGAACACCGGGGAGCTGTTTTTT.

This chain uses TRBV27 with TRBJ2-5; tentative D call: TRBD2 (6 bases). With 6 bases removed from V and 3 bases from J, the gap between germline ends came to 14 bases. The CDR3 extends over 14 amino acids. Germline V gives CDR1 MNHEY, CDR2 SMNVEV (reference sequence). The CDR3 coding sequence is TGTGCCAGCAGCTCAGACCGGGAGAAAGAGACCCAGTACTTC. It encodes CASSSDREKETQYF.

V gene TRBV4-2 combines with J gene TRBJ1-1, with D possibly matching TRBD1 (6 bases). The CDR3 sequence is 14 residues long. CDR1 LGHNA and CDR2 YNFKEQ come from the germline V gene. The germline V and J ends were trimmed by 6 bases and 3 bases, with 14 bases remaining between them. In DNA form, the CDR3 reads TGTGCCAGCAGACTTAGGGCAGGGGACACTGAAGCTTTCTTT. Protein sequence: CASRLRAGDTEAFF.

The CDR3 reads CASSLQHNQPQHF. The CDR3 DNA sequence: TGTGCCAGCAGCCTACAGCATAATCAGCCCCAGCATTTT. The chain couples TRBV7-3 to TRBJ1-5; D unresolved. Between the trimmed V and J ends, which lost 5 bases and 4 bases, there was a span of 9 bases. CDR1 and CDR2 from the germline V gene are SGHTA and FQGTGA. The CDR3 runs 13 residues. The variable domain in full, completed from reference TRBV7-3 and TRBJ1-5, reads GAGVSQTPSNKVTEKGKYVELRCDPISGHTALYWYRQSLGQGPEFLIYFQGTGAADDSGLPNDRFFAVRPEGSVSTLKIQRTERGDSAVYLCASSLQHNQPQHFGDGTRLSIL.

This clone has a handful of counts. The chain couples TRBV7-3 to TRBJ1-5; the D gene is possibly TRBD1 (5 bases). CDR3 length: 13 amino acids. CDR1 and CDR2 from the germline V gene are SGHTA and FQGTGA. Trimming left V 0 bases short and J 5 bases short, with 5 bases between. The CDR3 spells CASSLTGDQPQHF. CDR3 nucleotide sequence: TGTGCCAGCAGCTTAACAGGGGATCAGCCCCAGCATTTT.

This sequence joins TRBV9 and TRBJ1-2; D not resolved. Germline V CDR1 and CDR2: SGDLS, YYNGEE. V was pared by 2 bases and J by 2 bases, with 13 bases between. The CDR3 is made up of 15 amino acids. As DNA, the CDR3 is TGTGCCAGCAGCGTTAGTGGAAGACTAAACTATGGCTACACCTTC. As protein: CASSVSGRLNYGYTF.

V usage is TRBV9 and J usage is TRBJ2-3, with D possibly TRBD2 on 5 matching bases. This CDR3 has 14 residues. The V and J ends lost 1 base and 3 bases respectively, with 9 bases between them. Germline-derived CDR1 and CDR2 are SGDLS and YYNGEE. In DNA, the CDR3 is TGTGCCAGCAGCGTATTAACGGGAACAGATACGCAGTATTTT. The encoded protein is CASSVLTGTDTQYF.

This sequence joins TRBV7-2 and TRBJ1-1; D is ambiguous. There are 14 residues in the CDR3. The V gene's germline CDR1 is SGHTA and CDR2 FQGNSA. V was trimmed by 3 bases and J by 1 base, leaving 9 bases between them. In DNA form, the CDR3 reads TGTGCCAGCAGCTTTTTCTACGGGAACACTGAAGCTTTCTTT. This gives the protein CASSFFYGNTEAFF.

The CDR3 region is CASSLRLAGVYNEQFF. The CDR3 bases are TGTGCCAGCAGTTTAAGACTAGCGGGCGTATACAATGAGCAGTTCTTC. This chain uses TRBV11-2 with TRBJ2-1; TRBD2 matches at 10 bases. Germline V lookup: CDR1 SGHAT, CDR2 FQNNGV. Trimming took 6 bases from V and 4 from J; bases not matched to a gene: 9. The CDR3 length is 16 residues.

V and J are TRBV5-4 and TRBJ1-5; TRBD1 matches at 9 bases. Trimming took 5 bases from V and 0 from J; bases not matched to a gene: 18. CDR3 length: 20 amino acids. The germline gives CDR1 SGHNT, CDR2 YYREEE (reference sequence). CDR3 sequence (DNA): TGTGCCAGCAGTTGGAGATCGGACAGGGGTCTTCGGTATAGCAATCAGCCCCAGCATTTT. Its translation is CASSWRSDRGLRYSNQPQHF.

The V gene is TRBV5-1, the J gene TRBJ1-6, with D unclear. This CDR3 has 13 residues. The germline V gene encodes CDR1 SGHRS and CDR2 YFSETQ. Trimming left V 0 bases short and J 13 bases short, with 11 bases between. CDR3 DNA: TGCGCCAGCAGCTTGGGGTCGTCGGGGCCCCTCCACTTT. Its translation is CASSLGSSGPLHF. Drawing the rest from reference TRBV5-1 and TRBJ1-6, the complete variable domain is KAGVTQTPRYLIKTRGQQVTLSCSPISGHRSVSWYQQTPGQGLQFLFEYFSETQRNKGNFPGRFSGRQFSNSRSEMNVSTLELGDSALYLCASSLGSSGPLHFGNGTRLTVT.

This chain joins TRBV7-9 and TRBJ2-7; 12 bases align to TRBD2. V was pared by 5 bases and J by 4 bases, with 9 bases of the junction left unmatched. The CDR3 has 16 amino acids. CDR1 is SEHNR and CDR2 is FQNEAQ in the germline V gene (reference sequence). In DNA, the CDR3 is TGTGCCAGCAGCCACCGACTAGCGGGAGAGCCATACGAGCAGTACTTC. This encodes CASSHRLAGEPYEQYF.

The V call is TRBV19, the J call TRBJ2-2; 7 bases are shared with TRBD2. The CDR3 sequence is 15 residues long. CDR1 is LNHDA and CDR2 is SQIVND in the germline V gene (reference sequence). J lost 4 bases, V lost 2 bases, and 4 bases had no gene match. Here the CDR3 DNA reads TGTGCCAGTAGTATAATGGGGGGGTTCACCGGGGAGCTGTTTTTT. Translation gives CASSIMGGFTGELFF.